One sample yielded the 18 T cell receptor beta chains listed below, sequenced in a study of CD8+CD57+ T cells in acquired aplastic anemia. For CDR3 and TCR beta VDJ profiling, genomic DNA was the template used. TCRdb itself ran the reads through MiXCR, one entry per CDR3 protein. Of more than 150,000 distinct CDR3 sequences listed, around half are singletons. The sample comprised sorted CD4+, CD8+, or CD8+CD57+ T cells (not recorded which) from PBMCs. These TCRs come from a human donor in good health.

This clonotype has more than one count but fewer than ten. The CDR3 coding sequence is TGTGCCAGTAGCGAGACAGGGACTCCCTACGAGCAGTACTTC. Its protein product is CASSETGTPYEQYF. This chain connects TRBV19 to TRBJ2-7; the D gene is possibly TRBD1 (7 bases). The CDR3 extends over 14 amino acids. Germline V gene lookup returns CDR1 LNHDA and CDR2 SQIVND (reference sequence). Trimming took off 6 bases at V and 2 bases at J, with 14 bases between the two ends.

This clonotype was counted a few times. The rearrangement links TRBV2 to TRBJ1-5; TRBD1 is a possible D gene (6 bases). This CDR3 has 15 residues. Trimming removed 6 bases from V and 1 base from J, with 13 bases in between. Germline CDR1 is SNHLY and CDR2 is FYNNEI. DNA for the CDR3: TGTGCCAGCAGAATAACAGGGTTGAGCAATCAGCCCCAGCATTTT. Its protein is CASRITGLSNQPQHF.

This clonotype was found many times. This sequence joins TRBV19 and TRBJ2-5; 8 bases are a match to TRBD2. V shed 2 bases, J shed 5 bases, and the junction held 13 bases outside the gene matches. CDR1 and CDR2 (germline): LNHDA, SQIVND (reference sequence). The length of the CDR3 is 17 residues. CDR3 bases: TGTGCCAGTAGTATATGGGGCGGGAGGCGGAGTTACGAGACCCAGTACTTC. It yields the protein CASSIWGGRRSYETQYF.

At least ten counts were recorded for this clonotype. The chain combines TRBV5-1 with TRBJ2-1, with D possibly matching TRBD2 (5 bases). CDR1 and CDR2 (germline): SGHRS, YFSETQ. CDR3 length: 17 amino acids. The ends were cut back, 4 bases at V and 2 bases at J, with 19 bases in the middle. The CDR3 coding sequence is TGCGCCAGCAGCAAACGATTGAGGGAGCTAACCTACAATGAGCAGTTCTTC. It specifies CASSKRLRELTYNEQFF.

The table lists this clonotype with a count of one. The CDR3 DNA follows: TGTGCCACCAGCAGAGGGGGTCAAGGGGACGGAAACACCATATATTTT. Its translation: CATSRGGQGDGNTIYF. V gene TRBV15 combines with J gene TRBJ1-3; D may be TRBD1 (5 bases). The germline V and J ends were trimmed by 1 base and 4 bases, with 14 bases remaining between them. The V gene's germline CDR1 is LNHNV and CDR2 YYDKDF (reference sequence). The CDR3 length is 16 residues. The full variable domain, completed using reference TRBV15 and TRBJ1-3, is DAMVIQNPRYQVTQFGKPVTLSCSQTLNHNVMYWYQQKSSQAPKLLFHYYDKDFNNEADTPDNFQSRRPNTSFCFLDIRSPGLGDTAMYLCATSRGGQGDGNTIYFGEGSWLTVV.

This clonotype came up a few times. The chain is built from TRBV9 and TRBJ2-1, with D tentatively TRBD1 (6 bases). The CDR3 length is 17 residues. Trimming removed 1 base at V and 7 bases at J, with 21 bases between. In germline, CDR1 is SGDLS, CDR2 YYNGEE. CDR3 region: CASSVSRTDPVGNEQFF. The CDR3 DNA reads TGTGCCAGCAGCGTAAGTAGGACAGATCCCGTGGGGAATGAGCAGTTCTTC.

This clonotype appeared many times. The chain employs TRBV6-1 and TRBJ2-7; D perhaps matches TRBD2 (5 bases). The CDR3 totals 15 residues. The V end lost 7 bases, the J end lost 1 base, and 17 bases lay between the germline ends. Germline CDR1 is MNHNS and CDR2 is SASEGT. CDR3 in amino acids: CASTDLTWRSYEQYF. The CDR3 bases are TGTGCCAGCACCGACCTTACGTGGAGGTCCTACGAGCAGTACTTC.

This chain links TRBV24-1 with TRBJ1-2; 10 nucleotides agree with TRBD1. The junction had 7 bases not matched to a gene; V was cut back by 4 bases and J by 6 bases. Per germline, CDR1 KGHDR and CDR2 SFDVKD. This CDR3 has 15 residues. The CDR3 is CATSDPTTGGHGYTF. The CDR3 bases are TGTGCCACCAGTGACCCCACGACAGGGGGCCATGGCTACACCTTC.

This clonotype was recorded at least ten times. This chain joins TRBV20-1 and TRBJ1-1; TRBD1 matches at 11 bases. Per the germline V gene, CDR1 is DFQATT and CDR2 is SNEGSKA (reference sequence). The CDR3 spans 15 residues. V dropped 3 bases and J dropped 5; count of bases not matched to a gene: 8. CDR3 coding DNA: TGCAGTGCTAGGGCCCCCGGACAGGGGGCTACTGAAGCTTTCTTT. Protein product: CSARAPGQGATEAFF.

To note about this clonotype: Possible read error: a much larger clone is one base away. The rearrangement links TRBV6-1 to TRBJ2-7, with a weak D call TRBD2 (6 bases). V was pared by 6 bases and J by 2 bases, with 14 bases between. CDR3 size: 14 residues. CDR1 MNHNS and CDR2 SASEGT come from the germline V gene. CDR3 amino acids: CASRTGRGTYEQYF. The CDR3 DNA reads TGTGCCAGCAGAACGGGACGGGGGACCTACGAGCAGTACTTC.

The chain carries TRBV12-3 or TRBV12-4 and TRBJ2-1, with 9 bases identical to TRBD2. This CDR3 comprises 17 residues. The J segment lost 4 bases and the V segment lost 3 bases, leaving 10 bases of the junction unmatched. CDR3 in DNA: TGTGCCAGCAGTTTCGGGCGGGGGGGCAACACGTACAATGAGCAGTTCTTC. The encoded protein is CASSFGRGGNTYNEQFF.

In this sample, this clonotype turned up a few times. Possible read error: a much larger clone is one base away. The gene calls are TRBV20-1 and TRBJ2-7; possibly TRBD2 for D (6 bases). Germline values: CDR1 DFQATT, CDR2 SNEGSKA (reference sequence). The CDR3 consists of 15 residues. V lost 0 bases and J 2 bases, leaving 14 bases between the germline ends. CDR3 residues: CSARDQRVFPYEQYF. The CDR3 region has the DNA TGCAGTGCTAGAGATCAGCGGGTGTTTCCCTACGAGCAGTACTTC.

Concerning this clonotype itself: One end of the junction varies from germline; a read error may be responsible. The chain joins TRBV7-7 to TRBJ2-3, with D perhaps matching TRBD2 (6 bases). The CDR3 contains 15 residues. The germline V gene has CDR1 SSHAT and CDR2 FNYEAQ (reference sequence). The chain's CDR3 is CASSAGRSSTDTQYF. CDR3 coding DNA: TGTGCTAGCAGCGCCGGGAGATCTAGCACAGATACGCAGTATTTT.

The genes are TRBV24-1 and TRBJ2-7, with 10 bases matching TRBD1. Trimming at V came to 9 bases and at J to 2 bases, leaving 12 bases not matched to a gene. The V gene's germline CDR1 is KGHDR and CDR2 SFDVKD. This CDR3 has 16 amino acids. Written as DNA, the CDR3 is TGTGCCACCTCCATCATAGGGACAGGGGTTCCCTACGAGCAGTACTTC. Translation: CATSIIGTGVPYEQYF.

The chain has TRBV29-1 and TRBJ1-3, with 7 bases matching TRBD1. The CDR3 is 12 residues long. V was pared by 4 bases and J by 8 bases, with 5 bases of the junction left unmatched. CDR1 and CDR2 from the germline V gene are SQVTM and ANQGSEA. In nucleotides, the CDR3 is TGCAGCGTTGCGGTACAGGGGCACACCATATATTTT. Translation gives CSVAVQGHTIYF.

At least ten counts were recorded for this clonotype. J is TRBJ2-2 and V is TRBV7-3, with 11 bases aligning to TRBD2. The germline CDR1 and CDR2 sequences are SGHTA and FQGTGA. This CDR3 contains 17 residues. V was pared by 0 bases and J by 5 bases, with 5 bases of the junction left unmatched. The CDR3 loop is CASSLTSASGRTGELFF. CDR3 DNA: TGTGCCAGCAGCTTAACGTCGGCTAGCGGGAGGACCGGGGAGCTGTTTTTT.

This clonotype was counted a few times. One end of the junction fails to match germline, which may point to a read error. This chain joins TRBV10-3 and TRBJ2-7, with 7 bases identical to TRBD1. Germline V gene sequence: CDR1 ENHRY, CDR2 SYGVKD. This CDR3 region has 13 residues. The CDR3 bases are TGTGCCATAAGTGACAGGGTGTCCTACGAGCAGTACTTC. Translating gives CAISDRVSYEQYF.

This clonotype came up many times. This chain connects TRBV5-1 to TRBJ1-4; D not certain. The CDR3 consists of 14 residues. With 2 bases removed from V and 1 base from J, the gap between germline ends came to 6 bases. Germline-derived CDR1 and CDR2 are SGHRS and YFSETQ. The CDR3 sequence: CASSFGRTNEKLFF. CDR3 sequence (DNA): TGCGCCAGCAGCTTCGGCAGAACTAATGAAAAACTGTTTTTT.